This TCR beta chain was sequenced in a study of cytomegalovirus exposure and HLA in healthy donors (dated by TCRdb to the late 2010s). In terms of the full investigation: In an earlier analysis of some 550 of the donors, around 300 Gb of sequence data and 90 million to 130 million unique TCR beta sequences from roughly 200 million T cells were reported. Roughly 300 gigabases of sequencing data and approximately 92 million unique TCR sequences made up an early release that covered approximately 650 HLA-typed donors. Of the roughly 410 genotyped donors, more than 75% were placed in the genetic ancestry cluster associated with self-reported Caucasian donors. The study aimed to test whether signatures of past pathogen exposure could be identified by cataloging public T cell receptors. The T cell repertoires of some 700 subjects were profiled by immunosequencing and related to cytomegalovirus serostatus. In addition to the first cohort of roughly 670 subjects, a separate validation cohort of 130 or so different subjects was used. The study combined high-throughput TCR immunosequencing, statistical association of individual TCRs with disease status, and machine learning to predict cytomegalovirus infection status. To study patterns of TCR occurrence, a later analysis re-analyzed previously published TCR beta repertoires from around 670 donors and added high-resolution HLA genotyping. In the later analysis, no new phenotypic data were used to find candidate immune exposures; instead, reliance was placed on TCR beta sequences and their occurrence across donors. An earlier analysis of roughly 600 of the donors used high-throughput TCR beta sequencing to judge whether each TCR beta V gene segment behaved as functional or pseudogenic. Donor age, sex, ethnicity and CMV serostatus were compiled alongside the repertoire data. A later genetic analysis used genome-wide SNP genotypes for about 60% of the roughly 670 donors, treating that subset as a discovery cohort. All discovery cohort repertoires had been generated on a single sequencing platform. HLA typing included class I and class II loci at four-digit resolution. Typing coverage varied by locus: roughly 629-630 donors for A, B, C, DRB1 and DQB1; more than 500 for DQA1; 606 for DPA1; roughly 470 for DPB1. A few DR-DQ haplotypes were handled as single units for association and clustering because linkage in the cohort was strong. Among 398 genotyped donors of the cohort, an average of roughly 240,000 unique TCR beta nucleotide sequences were sequenced per donor, roughly 18% of them non-productive. Here is what the overall study found, with its caveats: According to a later analysis, parvovirus B19, influenza, CMV and Epstein-Barr virus appeared linked to several top co-occurrence clusters. The 87-base-pair reads could not distinguish some IMGT-functional V segments, including TRBV6-2 and TRBV6-3, so those segments were excluded. A further reported finding was that TCR beta sequences accurately predicted the HLA-A and HLA-B alleles for most subjects in the first cohort. At a false discovery rate of 0.05, a later analysis linked about 17,000 TCR beta sequences to specific HLA alleles. A group of highly shared sequence variants was considered likely to be a technical artifact of the sequencing pipeline. While some public TCRs were present in many individuals, most TCR sequences turned up only very rarely across donors. The classifier was reported to diagnose cytomegalovirus status with high specificity and sensitivity in both the original and validation cohorts. Presence/absence analyses assumed roughly uniform sequencing depth across donors, an assumption that may not hold. In a later analysis, TCR association rates were found to vary across HLA loci, with the most associated TCRs seen for DRB1 alleles and the fewest for HLA-C alleles. When HLA alleles, especially DR and DQ, strongly co-occurred, TCR associations were difficult to assign to individual alleles. A few of the identified cytomegalovirus-associated TCR beta chains were confirmed in vitro to be specific for cytomegalovirus antigens. In a later analysis, most CMV-associated TCR beta chains were found to appear HLA-restricted, with HLA associations seemingly driven largely by CMV exposure. V-gene and J-gene trimming of TCR beta chains was associated with a missense DCLRE1C variant in a later genetic analysis, and the association was replicated in an independent cohort. Linkage disequilibrium might explain the correlated functional status among segregating V segments, but an unknown experimental factor could not be excluded. The cohort was sequenced for TCR beta chains only, and without alpha or paired-chain data the features that could be detected were limited. In a later analysis, HLA-associated TCR beta chains showed more clonal expansion and lower generation probabilities than non-associated chains that were equally common. In an earlier analysis of some 550 of the donors, most TCR beta V segments were observed in productive rearrangements about 90% or about 30% of the time, broadly matching IMGT annotations. Because counts were too low, 15 to 20 rarely observed V segments, including chromosome 9 orphons, were excluded from the earlier analysis of 500 to 700 of the donors. Because HLA typing was unavailable for some donors at each locus, only the typed subset was used in association tests. The only immune exposure information available for the cohort was CMV serostatus. A later genetic analysis reported fewer N-insertions in productive TCRs among donors in an Asian-associated ancestry cluster than the roughly 620-donor mean. According to the authors, the approach could potentially be generalized to other disease states and immunological phenotypes. A total of around 150 TCR beta chains were listed by the study as associated with cytomegalovirus.

The cohort consisted of 666 healthy bone marrow donors. At the time of sampling, all cohort members were nominally healthy, though unrecorded immune exposures were likely present. The donor was CMV seronegative and was included in the group of around 320 seronegative cohort members. A peripheral blood sample was provided by each donor, and peripheral blood mononuclear cells were used for TCR beta sequencing. Genomic DNA extraction from the blood cell samples was performed with the Qiagen DNeasy Blood Extraction Kit. CDR1 and CDR2 (MNHEY, SMNVEV) derive from the germline V gene (reference sequence). Trimming removed 7 bases from V and 8 bases from J, leaving 20 bases between the germline ends. Spanning cysteine to phenylalanine, the CDR3 consists of 14 amino acids. CDR3 DNA is the only sequence kept; it has 42 bases, read in frame from the first base. Library preparation used the immunoSEQ multiplex PCR assay. A mixture of 60 forward primers for TCR Vbeta segments and 13 reverse primers for TCR Jbeta segments was used in the multiplex PCR. The CDR3 region of rearranged TCR beta genes was amplified from genomic DNA with a multiplex PCR assay. The amplified TCR beta libraries were sequenced on the Illumina HiSeq System as 87-base-pair reads. Per the original workflow: A later analysis tallied tens of millions of unique TCR beta chains across the 666 repertoires, and about 10 million of those chains were shared by two or more donors. To remove PCR and sequencing errors, raw reads were error-corrected and collapsed into unique sequences using a nearest-neighbor algorithm that merged closely related sequences. V, D and J gene segments were assigned by aligning CDR3 sequences to IMGT reference sequences. For a sequence to be retained, at least a six-nucleotide match to both a V gene segment and a J gene segment was required. A rearrangement counted as productive if the CDR3 had no stop codons and remained in frame with V and J, and every other rearrangement counted as non-productive. Following IMGT convention, CDR3 was defined as the stretch from the second conserved V-encoded cysteine to the conserved J-encoded phenylalanine. Sequences without an unambiguous match to a single V gene segment were excluded from the earlier analysis of about 600 of the donors. An earlier analysis of 550 to 650 of the donors classified V segments as functional when productive rearrangements were above 56.7% and as segregating when the standard deviation between donors was above 5%. A statistical classification framework was developed to diagnose cytomegalovirus status using the catalog of TCR beta chain sequences. In a later analysis, V and J genes were assigned by comparing TCR nucleotide sequences against IMGT/GENE-DB human TR gene sequences. Using the TCRdist pipeline, a later analysis assigned CDR3 sequences along with most-parsimonious VDJ recombination scenarios. A later analysis defined each TCR beta chain by its CDR3 amino acid sequence plus V-gene family, and excluded reads lacking a unique V-gene family. To address suspected cross-contamination and a sequencing artifact, a later analysis removed over 500 highly shared, low-generation-probability nucleotide sequences. A later analysis calculated a clonal expansion index for each public chain from normalized within-repertoire ranks of inferred template counts. A later analysis computed generation probabilities with a VDJ recombination model fitted to out-of-frame rearrangements, and checked the results against IGoR. Hypergeometric tests were used in a later analysis to score TCR-TCR, TCR-HLA and TCR-CMV co-occurrence, with a repertoire-size bias correction applied to the TCR pairs. In a later analysis, false discovery rates were estimated by permuting HLA or CMV assignments 20 times. In a later analysis, co-occurring TCRs were grouped using DBSCAN, and TCRdist sequence similarity was added for clustering within HLA-allele-positive subsets. For co-occurrence clustering, repertoires with fewer than 30,000 or more than 120,000 public chains were excluded, along with 4 to 6 repertoires with anomalous nucleotide sharing. TCRdb took this table from immuneACCESS and kept in-frame rearrangements with V and J called. Such tables lack part of the clones; where checked against another copy, unresolved V genes explain under half of the gap, and the rest is unexplained. V, J and clone size are those of that table, while D and trimming were read from the DNA. The sample has around 120,000 clones on record, roughly three quarters of them singletons. The ten largest clones capture 1.8% of the sample.

This clone was detected only a few times. Its antigen is not yet known. No per-base quality is available; no much larger clone lies one base away. The TCR originated in a woman in her 40s in good health and CMV-seronegative. The specimen sequenced was PBMCs. The rearrangement combines TRBV27 with TRBJ1-2; no D gene can be assigned with confidence. Here is the DNA: TGTGCCAGCACTACAAACCGGGGTTCGAGGGGCTACACCTTC. This translates into CASTTNRGSRGYTF.